This record covers a single T cell receptor beta chain. The data originate from a study of T cell changes during pregnancy in multiple sclerosis. CDR1 MNHEY and CDR2 SVGAGI come from the germline V gene. The CDR3 has 15 amino acids. Clones were sequenced by immunoSEQ multiplex PCR, and TCRdb holds only the in-frame ones, with some missing. The sample records approximately 40,000 clones, about 90% being singletons. This receptor was taken from a female donor with multiple sclerosis, enrolled in a pregnancy study. Sample: CD4+ T cells from peripheral blood mononuclear cells, taken in the third trimester of pregnancy. The gene calls are TRBV6-5 and TRBJ1-5; the D gene is possibly TRBD1 (6 bases). The CDR3 spells CAKPGQTYSNQPQHF. The CDR3 coding sequence is TGTGCTAAACCCGGACAGACCTATAGCAATCAGCCCCAGCATTTT.